These T cell receptor beta chains were read from a single sample in a study of blood T cell repertoires in COVID-19. The method was immunoSEQ multiplex PCR; TCRdb's version includes in-frame clones alone and lacks a portion of them. The sample lists about 100,000 clones; 75% to 95% were seen once. Sample: peripheral blood. The receptors originated from a human donor in a cohort sampled during active COVID-19. Both conserved end residues are part of each CDR3. The D gene is left open where the match is weak. Clone size is stated in some rows and not others, as once, few, many or a class when expanded.

>once|TRBD1|TRBV18|TRBJ1-4
TGTGCCAGCTCAAAACAGGGGGTTGAAAAACTGTTTTTT
CASSKQGVEKLFF
>NA|TRBD2|TRBV28|TRBJ2-1
TGTGCCAGCAGTCCCTACGTGACTAGCGGGAAGTACAATGAGCAGTTCTTC
CASSPYVTSGKYNEQFF
>NA|TRBD1|TRBV7-8|TRBJ1-2
TGTGCCAGCAGCACACGAGACCGGCGACAGGGCTATGGCTACACCTTC
CASSTRDRRQGYGYTF
>once|NA|TRBV30|TRBJ2-7
TGTGCCTGTAACGAGCAGTACTTC
CACNEQYF
>NA|NA|TRBV4-2|TRBJ2-1
TGTGCCAGCAGCCAAGATCGGTACAGGAACTACAATGAGCAGTTCTTC
CASSQDRYRNYNEQFF
>NA|TRBD2|TRBV2|TRBJ2-1
TGTGCCAGCAGAACTAGCGGGGGCCAGCATGAGGAGCAGTTCTTC
CASRTSGGQHEEQFF
>NA|TRBD1|TRBV5-4|TRBJ1-4
TGTGCCAGCAGCAGCGACAGGGAATCAACTAATGAAAAACTGTTTTTT
CASSSDRESTNEKLFF
>NA|TRBD2|TRBV6-2/TRBV6-3|TRBJ2-1
TGTGCCAGCAGTTATCGGAGCGGGAGGGCGAGCAATGAGCAGTTCTTC
CASSYRSGRASNEQFF
>NA|TRBD2|TRBV4-3|TRBJ2-2
TGCGCCACCAGCGGGGGCCAGAACACCGGGGAGCTGTTTTTT
CATSGGQNTGELFF
>once|NA|TRBV9|TRBJ2-2
TGTGCCAGCAGCGAAACCCCGGGACTTAACACCGGGGAGCTGTTTTTT
CASSETPGLNTGELFF
>NA|TRBD1|TRBV15|TRBJ2-2
TGTGCCACCAGCAGAGTATCCGGGACAGCCCTAACCGGGGAGCTGTTTTTT
CATSRVSGTALTGELFF
>NA|TRBD2|TRBV29-1|TRBJ2-5
TGCAGCGTGCTGGGAGGGACTAGCCAAGGGCGCCAGTACTTC
CSVLGGTSQGRQYF
>NA|TRBD2|TRBV9|TRBJ2-3
TGTGCCAGCAGCGTAGCGCTAGCGGGGGCTGATACGCAGTATTTT
CASSVALAGADTQYF
>NA|NA|TRBV9|TRBJ1-1
TGTGCCAGCAGCGTTGGTCCAGGAAACACTGAAGCTTTCTTT
CASSVGPGNTEAFF
>NA|NA|TRBV5-8|TRBJ1-4
TGTGCCAGCAGCTTGGACGTGGGGGCACCGCAAGGACTGTTTTTT
CASSLDVGAPQGLFF
>NA|TRBD1|TRBV6-6|TRBJ1-2
TGTGCCAGTCAGACCGGGACAGGCTATGGCTACACCTTC
CASQTGTGYGYTF
>NA|NA|TRBV28|TRBJ1-1
TGTGCCAGCAGCCTACTGATGAACACTGAAGCTTTCTTT
CASSLLMNTEAFF
>once|TRBD2|TRBV9|TRBJ2-2
TGTGCCAGCACTGGCGGGAACGTCGTACCTAGCGGTACCGGGGAGCTGTTTTTT
CASTGGNVVPSGTGELFF
>NA|NA|TRBV5-4|TRBJ2-7
TGTGCCAGCAGCTCAGGTCTCGAGCAGTACTTC
CASSSGLEQYF
>NA|TRBD2|TRBV28|TRBJ2-5
TGTGCCAGCAGGCCGGGACTAGCGGGGATTACCCAGTACTTC
CASRPGLAGITQYF
>NA|TRBD1|TRBV5-1|TRBJ2-7
TGCGCCAGCAGCGCAGGGACAGGGGGCTACGAGCAGTACTTC
CASSAGTGGYEQYF
>NA|TRBD2|TRBV14|TRBJ2-7
TGTGCCAGCAGCCAAGTTGGGAGGGGCTACGAGCAGTACTTC
CASSQVGRGYEQYF
>NA|NA|TRBV2|TRBJ2-1
TGTGCCAGCAGAGCCGACAGAGCATCCTACAATGAGCAGTTCTTC
CASRADRASYNEQFF
>NA|NA|TRBV28|TRBJ1-5
TGTGCCAGCAGTTTGGCGGGGTATAGCAATCAGCCCCAGCATTTT
CASSLAGYSNQPQHF
>NA|NA|TRBV7-2|TRBJ1-2
TGTGCCAGCAGCTTCGGTGTAGACAGTTATGGCTACACCTTC
CASSFGVDSYGYTF
>NA|NA|TRBV7-2|TRBJ2-7
TGTGCCAGCAGCTTAGAGGGGGGGGCCCACTACGAGCAGTACTTC
CASSLEGGAHYEQYF
>NA|NA|TRBV19|TRBJ1-6
TGTGCCAGTAATGGGGGCTTCAATTCACCCCTCCACTTT
CASNGGFNSPLHF
>NA|TRBD2|TRBV3-1/TRBV3-2|TRBJ2-1
TGTGCCAGCAGCCAGGCGGGGGGGCACTTACCTGAGCAGTTCTTC
CASSQAGGHLPEQFF
>once|TRBD1|TRBV7-9|TRBJ1-2
TGTGCCAGCAGCTTAAGATGGGACAGGGAATATGGCTACACCTTC
CASSLRWDREYGYTF
>once|NA|TRBV6-1|TRBJ2-5
TGTGCCAGCAGAGATATCGGGACAAGACAGACCCAGTACTTC
CASRDIGTRQTQYF
>NA|NA|TRBV14|TRBJ2-4
TGTGCCAGCAGCCAAAGAGGAAGTAGCATTCAGTACTTC
CASSQRGSSIQYF
>once|TRBD2|TRBV30|TRBJ2-5
TGTGCCTGGGGGCGACTAGCGCAAGAGACCCAGTACTTC
CAWGRLAQETQYF
>NA|NA|TRBV2|TRBJ1-2
TGTGCCAGCAGTTCCGACATTAACTATGGCTACACCTTC
CASSSDINYGYTF
>NA|TRBD1|TRBV19|TRBJ1-1
TGTGCCAGTAGTATCTCCTCCGGGACAGAGAACACTGAAGCTTTCTTT
CASSISSGTENTEAFF
>NA|TRBD1|TRBV2|TRBJ2-5
TGTGCCAGCAGTGAAAGGGACAGGGGTCGAGAGACCCAGTACTTC
CASSERDRGRETQYF
>NA|TRBD1|TRBV19|TRBJ1-2
TGTGCCAGTAGTAGGGACAGGGGCTATGGCTACACCTTC
CASSRDRGYGYTF
>once|NA|TRBV4-3|TRBJ2-4
TGCGCCAGCAGCCTCACCTTTAGCGGCAGAAACATTCAGTACTTC
CASSLTFSGRNIQYF
>NA|NA|TRBV30|TRBJ2-1
TGTGCCTGGAGTCTTTTGCGGGTCGAGCAGTTCTTC
CAWSLLRVEQFF
>NA|NA|TRBV27|TRBJ1-3
TGTGCCAGCAGTCCATTTGGGAGTAACACCATATATTTT
CASSPFGSNTIYF
>NA|NA|TRBV30|TRBJ2-1
TGTGCCTGGAGTGCGGGACTGTCGAGCTCCTACAATGAGCAGTTCTTC
CAWSAGLSSSYNEQFF
>NA|NA|TRBV3-1/TRBV3-2|TRBJ2-5
TGTGCCAGCAGCCTCATGACTAATTCGAAGACCCAGTACTTC
CASSLMTNSKTQYF
>NA|NA|TRBV30|TRBJ1-6
TGTGCCTGGAGGGAAAACGGGAATTCACCCCTCCACTTT
CAWRENGNSPLHF
>NA|TRBD2|TRBV7-9|TRBJ2-7
TGTGCCAGCAGCCCTGGGACTACTTACTCCTACGAGCAGTACTTC
CASSPGTTYSYEQYF
>NA|NA|TRBV30|TRBJ2-7
TGTGCCCTGAATGGGCTCTACGAGCAGTACTTC
CALNGLYEQYF
>NA|NA|TRBV2|TRBJ2-4
TGTGCCAGCAGTGAAGTTGAGTTGGCCAAAAACATTCAGTACTTC
CASSEVELAKNIQYF
>few|TRBD1|TRBV5-1|TRBJ2-3
TGCGCCAGCAGCCTGGTGGGACAGGGGGCGGGCACAGATACGCAGTATTTT
CASSLVGQGAGTDTQYF
>NA|NA|TRBV5-1|TRBJ1-6
TGCGCCAGCGGTACCGGGACTGGGAATTCACCCCTCCACTTT
CASGTGTGNSPLHF
>NA|NA|TRBV5-4|TRBJ2-5
TGTGCCAGCAGGCGGGACTTCCAAGAGACCCAGTACTTC
CASRRDFQETQYF
>NA|NA|TRBV6-5|TRBJ1-2
TGTGCCAGCCAACCGGGACTCCACTACTATGGCTACACCTTC
CASQPGLHYYGYTF
>once|TRBD1|TRBV19|TRBJ1-2
TGTGCCAGTAGTACCATACACGGACAGGGATTATTCTATGGCTACACCTTC
CASSTIHGQGLFYGYTF
>NA|NA|TRBV29-1|TRBJ1-2
TGCAGCGTTGTAGGGGGGGACCGTAACTATGGCTACACCTTC
CSVVGGDRNYGYTF
>once|NA|TRBV4-1|TRBJ2-3
TGCGCCAGCAGCCCCGGTGGGGCGATTCCAAACACAGATACGCAGTATTTT
CASSPGGAIPNTDTQYF
>once|NA|TRBV5-5|TRBJ1-2
TGTGCCAGCAGCTTTGGAGGTAACGATGGCTACACCTTC
CASSFGGNDGYTF
>once|NA|TRBV30|TRBJ1-2
TGTGCCTGGACCCAACAGTACTATGGCTACACCTTC
CAWTQQYYGYTF